A selection of T cell receptor beta chains follows, all from one sample in a study of shared clonotypes between healthy human individuals. Sequencing used immunoSEQ multiplex PCR; TCRdb keeps in-frame clones, though not all of them. The data hold a few million clones, with about 92% observed a single time. Sequencing was done on a sample of naive CD4+ T cells from PBMCs. These receptors were collected from a young man in good health. Some clones in this sample may be carry-over from other donors' samples. CDR3s include the opening cysteine and the closing phenylalanine or tryptophan. A D gene is named only where the DNA matches it firmly. Size values are once, few and many counts, or a class for expanded clones, and some rows have none.

CDR3 length	V gene	J gene	clone size	D gene	CDR3 protein	CDR3 DNA
16	TRBV6-6	TRBJ1-4	-	TRBD1	CASSYFSRDSNEKLFF	TGTGCCAGCAGTTATTTCTCCCGGGACAGTAATGAAAAACTGTTTTTT
12	TRBV6-1	TRBJ2-7	-	TRBD2	CARGGQSYEQYF	TGTGCCCGGGGGGGGCAGTCCTACGAGCAGTACTTC
17	TRBV11-2	TRBJ2-7	-	TRBD2	CASSPGTSGRAVDEQYF	TGTGCCAGCAGCCCCGGGACTAGCGGGAGGGCCGTTGACGAGCAGTACTTC
15	TRBV28	TRBJ1-5	-	TRBD1	CASTLDRGSRQPQHF	TGTGCCAGCACCCTGGACAGGGGTTCACGCCAGCCCCAGCATTTT
15	TRBV5-1	TRBJ1-3	-	-	CASSFGGANGNTIYF	TGCGCCAGCAGCTTCGGGGGGGCAAACGGAAACACCATATATTTT
17	TRBV28	TRBJ2-1	-	TRBD2	CASSASGSLSSYNEQFF	TGTGCCAGCAGTGCTAGCGGGAGTTTAAGCTCCTACAATGAGCAGTTCTTC
15	TRBV15	TRBJ2-7	-	TRBD1	CATSRPDRGHYEQYF	TGTGCCACCAGCAGACCGGACAGGGGCCACTACGAGCAGTACTTC
14	TRBV30	TRBJ1-2	once	TRBD1	CAWSRGQGGYGYTF	TGTGCCTGGAGTCGCGGACAGGGGGGTTATGGCTACACCTTC
12	TRBV2	TRBJ2-4	-	-	CASRVAKNIQYF	TGTGCCAGCAGGGTGGCCAAAAACATTCAGTACTTC
17	TRBV5-1	TRBJ2-3	-	TRBD1	CASSTGTGGVWTDTQYF	TGCGCCAGCAGCACCGGGACAGGGGGCGTGTGGACAGATACGCAGTATTTT
13	TRBV7-8	TRBJ1-2	-	-	CASRGATSLGYTF	TGTGCCAGCAGAGGAGCAACTTCCCTTGGCTACACCTTC
15	TRBV28	TRBJ2-1	-	-	CASRRQEPSYNEQFF	TGTGCCAGCAGGCGACAGGAGCCCTCCTACAATGAGCAGTTCTTC
15	TRBV7-8	TRBJ2-3	-	-	CASSSIPRGRDTQYF	TGTGCCAGCAGCTCGATCCCCAGGGGCAGAGATACGCAGTATTTT
17	TRBV9	TRBJ2-1	-	-	CASSVGQGRSYYNEQFF	TGTGCCAGCAGCGTAGGGCAAGGGCGGAGTTATTACAATGAGCAGTTCTTC
15	TRBV5-4	TRBJ2-7	-	TRBD2	CASSLVAGGSYEQYF	TGTGCCAGCAGCTTGGTAGCGGGGGGATCGTACGAGCAGTACTTC
18	TRBV9	TRBJ1-2	-	-	CASSSRGGTSSANYGYTF	TGTGCCAGCAGCTCGCGAGGGGGGACTTCCTCCGCTAACTATGGCTACACCTTC
11	TRBV18	TRBJ2-2	-	-	CASSETGELFF	TGTGCCAGCTCAGAGACAGGGGAGCTGTTTTTT
16	TRBV18	TRBJ2-2	-	-	CASSPPGARNTGELFF	TGTGCCAGCTCACCTCCGGGAGCTAGGAACACCGGGGAGCTGTTTTTT
15	TRBV7-2	TRBJ2-7	once	-	CASSLRTTDSMEQYF	TGTGCCAGCAGCTTACGGACCACCGACAGTATGGAGCAGTACTTC
15	TRBV5-1	TRBJ2-4	-	-	CASSYQDGVADIQYF	TGCGCCAGCAGCTACCAGGACGGGGTTGCGGACATTCAGTACTTC
15	TRBV5-1	TRBJ2-1	-	TRBD2	CASSLSTSGYNEQFF	TGCGCCAGCAGCCTAAGTACTAGCGGTTACAATGAGCAGTTCTTC
14	TRBV12-5	TRBJ2-7	-	-	CAIPRSAPSYEQYF	TGTGCTATTCCTAGGTCGGCCCCAAGCTACGAGCAGTACTTC
14	TRBV9	TRBJ2-2	-	-	CASSPRTETGELFF	TGTGCCAGCAGCCCGCGGACAGAAACCGGGGAGCTGTTTTTT
14	TRBV7-9	TRBJ2-1	-	TRBD2	CASRLRTSQNEQFF	TGTGCCAGCAGACTCAGGACTAGCCAGAATGAGCAGTTCTTC
18	TRBV9	TRBJ2-6	-	TRBD1	CASSGRDSFPPGANVLTF	TGTGCCAGCAGCGGACGGGACAGCTTCCCCCCGGGGGCCAACGTCCTGACTTTC
15	TRBV28	TRBJ1-2	-	-	CASSSRRNINYGYTF	TGTGCCAGCAGTTCGAGACGGAACATAAACTATGGCTACACCTTC
19	TRBV27	TRBJ2-7	-	-	CASSLARPQRRDRADEQYF	TGTGCCAGCAGTTTAGCTCGTCCGCAGAGAAGGGACCGAGCGGACGAGCAGTACTTC
16	TRBV28	TRBJ2-3	-	TRBD2	CASSTGTSGRGGTQYF	TGTGCCAGCAGCACCGGGACTAGCGGGAGGGGGGGTACGCAGTATTTT
14	TRBV6-5	TRBJ1-4	-	-	CASSYKGVSEKLFF	TGTGCCAGCAGTTACAAGGGTGTGAGTGAAAAACTGTTTTTT
18	TRBV11-3	TRBJ2-7	-	-	CASSLGNRTVIISYEQYF	TGTGCCAGCAGCTTAGGCAATCGGACGGTTATAATCTCCTACGAGCAGTACTTC
16	TRBV27	TRBJ1-2	-	-	CASSFSGGDILYGYTF	TGTGCCAGCAGTTTTTCTGGGGGCGATATTCTCTATGGCTACACCTTC
13	TRBV28	TRBJ1-1	few	TRBD1	CATLDRANTEAFF	TGTGCCACCTTAGACAGGGCAAACACTGAAGCTTTCTTT
13	TRBV5-4	TRBJ2-1	-	-	CASSTGQYNEQFF	TGTGCCAGCAGCACCGGACAGTACAATGAGCAGTTCTTC
14	TRBV6-5	TRBJ2-5	once	TRBD1	CASRRTGHQETQYF	TGTGCCAGCAGAAGGACAGGGCACCAAGAGACCCAGTACTTC
16	TRBV10-1	TRBJ2-1	-	TRBD1	CASSGGTGGSYNEQFF	TGCGCCAGCAGTGGGGGGACAGGGGGCTCCTACAATGAGCAGTTCTTC
13	TRBV19	TRBJ1-2	-	-	CASTRGLNYGYTF	TGTGCCAGTACCCGAGGGCTGAACTATGGCTACACCTTC
16	TRBV30	TRBJ2-2	-	TRBD2	CALPRSGGKNTGELFF	TGTGCCTTACCAAGATCGGGGGGAAAGAATACCGGGGAGCTGTTTTTT
14	TRBV7-2	TRBJ1-5	-	-	CASSPNNGNQPQHF	TGTGCCAGCAGTCCGAATAACGGCAATCAGCCCCAGCATTTT
14	TRBV28	TRBJ2-1	-	TRBD2	CASSFSGTDNEQFF	TGTGCCAGCAGTTTTAGCGGGACGGACAATGAGCAGTTCTTC
16	TRBV18	TRBJ2-3	-	-	CASSPMGSGGTDTQYF	TGTGCCAGCTCACCTATGGGATCCGGTGGTACAGATACGCAGTATTTT
16	TRBV27	TRBJ2-5	-	TRBD2	CASRTVGGPPLETQYF	TGTGCCAGCAGAACTGTGGGAGGGCCACCATTAGAGACCCAGTACTTC
13	TRBV7-9	TRBJ2-1	-	-	CASSWKEGNEQFF	TGTGCCAGCAGTTGGAAGGAGGGCAATGAGCAGTTCTTC
16	TRBV6-4	TRBJ2-1	-	TRBD2	CASSLTGTSPYNEQFF	TGTGCCAGCAGTTTAACCGGGACTAGTCCCTACAATGAGCAGTTCTTC
16	TRBV5-1	TRBJ2-5	-	TRBD1	CASSLGYGTGRETQYF	TGCGCCAGCAGCTTGGGTTACGGGACAGGCAGGGAGACCCAGTACTTC
13	TRBV27	TRBJ1-2	once	-	CASSRGPIYGYTF	TGTGCCAGCAGTCGAGGACCGATCTATGGCTACACCTTC
14	TRBV18	TRBJ2-7	once	-	CASQPGAGRYEQYF	TGTGCCAGTCAACCGGGGGCAGGGAGGTACGAGCAGTACTTC
16	TRBV11-2	TRBJ2-1	-	TRBD2	CASGGRRGGPVDEQFF	TGTGCCAGCGGGGGACGGAGGGGAGGGCCGGTAGATGAGCAGTTCTTC
14	TRBV12-2	TRBJ1-1	-	-	CASRLEREAPEAFF	TGTGCAAGTCGCTTAGAGAGAGAGGCCCCTGAAGCTTTCTTT
15	TRBV28	TRBJ2-3	-	-	CASSLLFRGTETQYF	TGTGCCAGCAGTTTATTATTCCGGGGCACTGAAACGCAGTATTTT
13	TRBV30	TRBJ1-4	-	-	CAWSPRLQEKLFF	TGTGCCTGGAGTCCCCGTTTGCAAGAAAAACTGTTTTTT
15	TRBV29-1	TRBJ2-4	once	TRBD1	CSVGKGQRKSDIQYF	TGCAGCGTTGGGAAGGGACAGCGAAAATCGGACATTCAGTACTTC
15	TRBV19	TRBJ1-3	-	TRBD1	CASSSMTGTGNTIYF	TGTGCCAGTAGTTCCATGACAGGGACTGGAAACACCATATATTTT
14	TRBV5-1	TRBJ2-1	-	TRBD1	CASTRQGTYNEQFF	TGCGCCAGCACCAGACAGGGCACCTACAATGAGCAGTTCTTC
15	TRBV5-4	TRBJ1-2	-	-	CASSSGLNRDHGYTF	TGTGCCAGCAGCTCGGGTTTAAACAGGGACCATGGCTACACCTTC
16	TRBV5-4	TRBJ2-7	-	TRBD1	CASSSPSRGPPYEQYF	TGTGCCAGCAGCTCGCCCTCCAGGGGGCCCCCATACGAGCAGTACTTC
13	TRBV14	TRBJ2-3	-	-	CASSQALTDTQYF	TGTGCCAGCAGCCAAGCGCTAACAGATACGCAGTATTTT